This entry describes one TCR beta chain. RNA, at roughly 0.45 to 1 ug, was reverse transcribed with random hexamers. TCRdb independently ran MiXCR on the immunoSEQ multiplex PCR reads; one entry per CDR3 protein. The sample records 150,000 to 200,000 distinct CDR3 sequences, about 91% being singletons. The data stem from a study of CD8 T cells in Susac syndrome. About the research overall: At blood draw, Susac syndrome patients were therapy-naive, on corticosteroids, or on intravenous immunoglobulin alone.

This CDR3 has 12 amino acids. The J segment lost 6 bases and the V segment lost 8 bases, leaving 6 bases of the junction unmatched. The germline CDR1 and CDR2 sequences are MDHEN and SYDVKM. The sequenced sample consisted of CD4+ T cells from PBMCs. This rearrangement joins TRBV28 to TRBJ2-7; TRBD2 matches at 8 bases. The origin of this receptor is a human donor with Susac syndrome. CDR3 in amino acids: CASSTGGPEQYF. The CDR3 DNA reads as TGTGCCAGCTCGACGGGGGGGCCCGAGCAGTACTTC.